This record concerns one T cell receptor beta chain sequence. No antigen is known for it. A multiplex PCR was run with 60 Vbeta primers and 13 Jbeta primers. Assay: immunoSEQ multiplex PCR; the TCRdb copy retains only in-frame clones and omits some. The sample records about 180,000 clones, 75% to 85% being singletons. The sample is drawn from a study of cytomegalovirus exposure and HLA in healthy donors. Study observations and caveats: An analysis was carried out at a later point. It showed that HLA-associated TCR beta chains were more clonally expanded than equally common non-associated chains. Confirmation in vitro established that a few CMV-associated chains were specific for CMV antigens.

Germline lookup yields CDR1 MDHEN and CDR2 SYDVKM. V trimming: 6 bases; J trimming: 1 base; junction bases outside the gene matches: 6. The CDR3 has 15 residues. V usage is TRBV28 and J usage is TRBJ1-2; 9 bases fit TRBD1. The sequenced material came from PBMCs. The receptor comes from a girl aged 2-10 years in good health and CMV-seropositive. The CDR3 DNA is TGTGCCAGCAGATGGACAGGGGCCCTTAACTATGGCTACACCTTC. Protein product: CASRWTGALNYGYTF.